The present entry profiles one T cell receptor beta chain with its context. This sample is drawn from a study of T cell responses to AZD1222 COVID-19 vaccine. The method was immunoSEQ multiplex PCR; TCRdb's version includes in-frame clones alone and lacks a portion of them. The sample holds approximately 100,000 clones; 90% are singletons and the top ten take approximately 5%. The origin of this receptor is an adult who received the AZD1222 COVID-19 vaccine. This sample comprised peripheral blood, obtained 28 days after the second AZD1222 dose.

The CDR3 coding sequence is TGTGCCAGCATTAAAGGGACAGGGGGTTGGACCGGGGAGCTGTTTTTT. Translated, it gives CASIKGTGGWTGELFF. The chain carries TRBV6-6 and TRBJ2-2; TRBD1 aligns across 11 bases. CDR1 and CDR2 (germline): MNHNY, SVGAGI (reference sequence). CDR3 length equals 16 residues. V lost 7 bases, J lost 5 bases, and 9 bases stayed unmatched.